Listed below are T cell receptor beta chains from one sample, sequenced in a study of T cells in Graves' hyperthyroidism and ophthalmopathy. TCRdb re-derived calls from the multiplex PCR reads in MiXCR, one entry per CDR3 protein. The sample has over 700,000 distinct CDR3 sequences, roughly 40% seen once. The sequencing sample was made of blood. The receptors here all came from a man aged 18 to 35 with Graves' hyperthyroidism. Each CDR3 is given with its conserved first and last residue. A D gene is named only where the DNA matches it firmly. Clone size, where shown, is once, few, many, or a class for clones that have expanded.

D gene	V gene	clone size	J gene	CDR3 DNA	CDR3 protein
.	TRBV10-3	.	TRBJ2-5	TGTGCCATCAGTCAAAACAGAGAGCAAGAGACCCAGTACTTC	CAISQNREQETQYF
TRBD1	TRBV2	.	TRBJ2-5	TGTGCCAGCAGTGAATGGGGACAGGGCGCGGTGGAGACCCAGTACTTC	CASSEWGQGAVETQYF
.	TRBV7-9	few	TRBJ2-7	TGCGCCAGCAGCAATAGGACCTGGCACTCCTACGAGCAGTACTTC	CASSNRTWHSYEQYF
.	TRBV7-2	.	TRBJ2-5	TGTGTCAGCAGCTCAGTCGCGGGATATGGAGAGACCCAGTACTTC	CVSSSVAGYGETQYF
TRBD1	TRBV7-9	.	TRBJ1-5	TGTGCCAGCAGCCAGGAGACAGGGGCTCAGCCCCAGCATTTT	CASSQETGAQPQHF
.	TRBV7-9	.	TRBJ2-5	TGTGCCAGCAGCTTAGCAGTGGTCGTTCCCCCAACTGGACAGAGAGAAGAGACCCAGTACTTC	CASSLAVVVPPTGQREETQYF
TRBD1	TRBV20-1	few	TRBJ2-5	TGCAGTGCTCATCCGGGACAGGCTGCGGAGACCCAGTACTTC	CSAHPGQAAETQYF
.	TRBV7-6	many	TRBJ2-6	TGTGCCAGCAGCCTCCAGGGGGCCAACGTCCTGACTTTC	CASSLQGANVLTF
TRBD2	TRBV2	.	TRBJ2-1	TGTGCCAGCACCCCGGGACTAGCGGATTTATACAATGAGCAGTTCTTC	CASTPGLADLYNEQFF
TRBD1	TRBV12-3/TRBV12-4	few	TRBJ2-7	TGTGCCAGCAGTTTAGCGGGACAGGGGACCTACGAGCAGTACTTC	CASSLAGQGTYEQYF
TRBD1	TRBV7-6	once	TRBJ2-7	TGTGCCAGCAGCCCAGCCGGGACAGATATCGTCTACGAGCAGTACTTC	CASSPAGTDIVYEQYF
.	TRBV5-1	few	TRBJ1-6	TGCGCCAGCAGCTTAGGCGGGGGGGGTAGTTCACCCCTCCACTTT	CASSLGGGGSSPLHF
.	TRBV12-3/TRBV12-4	.	TRBJ2-7	TGTGCCAGCAGTTCTGACAGGACACACTACGAGCAGTACTTC	CASSSDRTHYEQYF
.	TRBV11-1	few	TRBJ2-5	TGTGCCAGCAGCGGAACAGGGCCTCAAGAGACCCAGTACTTC	CASSGTGPQETQYF
.	TRBV4-2	.	TRBJ2-5	TGTGCCAGCAGCCAAGAAACGAATAAGGTGCCCCAGTACTTC	CASSQETNKVPQYF
TRBD1	TRBV20-1	.	TRBJ1-5	TGCAGTGCTAGACCGACAGGGGTGGAGAGCGGGCCCCAGCATTTT	CSARPTGVESGPQHF
.	TRBV7-3	many	TRBJ2-6	TGTGCCAGCAGCCATCCCGGGGCCAACGTCCTGACTTTC	CASSHPGANVLTF
TRBD2	TRBV7-6	.	TRBJ2-2	TGTGCCAGCAGCTTAGGTCTCGCACTAGCGGACACCGGGGAGCTGTTTTTT	CASSLGLALADTGELFF
.	TRBV24-1	.	TRBJ2-5	TGTGCCACCAGTGATTTGCCCCCCGGGACCCAGTACTTC	CATSDLPPGTQYF